This TCR beta chain was found in a study of T cells after posttransplantation cyclophosphamide (TCRdb year 2016). General notes on the study: Using TRB sequencing, the study followed how the T cell repertoire rebuilt after myeloablative bone marrow transplantation with posttransplantation cyclophosphamide given as GVHD prophylaxis. Samples from around 35 PTCy-treated patients and roughly 17 related bone marrow donors of those patients were subjected to antigen receptor sequencing. Blood from all 35 or so PTCy patients who had 1-year posttransplant specimens underwent TRB sequencing. TRB sequencing was also done on up to about 3 additional blood samples from 2 to 5.2 years after transplant in 3 patients, and on pretransplant blood from 4 patients. TRA and TRB clonality were tightly correlated in 9 or 10 samples, so subsequent TCR analyses focused on TRB only. Public TRB sequences were searched against a database of over 3,600 sequences associated with responses to pathogens, tumor antigens, self-antigens and alloantigens. General conclusions and limits of the study: The TRB repertoires of T cells infiltrating skin or GI tract showed only limited overlap with the TRB repertoires of T cells in blood. Across fewer than 55 patients, TRB clonality was highly associated with recipient CMV seropositivity and CMV reactivation, and PTCy diversity was similar to diversity in CNI/methotrexate controls. Donor-recipient similarity was low at 1-2 months but increased during the first year, and donor CD8+ memory clones often dominated later blood repertoires.

TRB sequencing was run on genomic DNA with either the immunoSEQ assay at survey resolution or the hsTCRB kit. As for the authors' bioinformatics: The immunoSEQ software handled the initial read processing, while the LymphoSeq R package was used for the repertoire analyses. Clonality was computed as 1 minus normalized Shannon entropy, and a Gini coefficient was also calculated for each TRB dataset. To infer phenotypes in unsorted samples, TRB sequences from sorted subsets of the recipient or donor were mapped onto unsorted samples from the same recipient. Drawn from immuneACCESS, this table holds only the in-frame rearrangements with V and J called that TCRdb kept. Clones are partly lost; checked studies trace under half to an unresolved V gene and leave the rest unexplained. Clone size and V and J calls were adopted from that table, with D and trimming inferred from the DNA. The table gives tens of thousands of clones for this sample, with none occurring only once. Roughly 6.7% of the sample lies in the top ten.

On the day of marrow donation, related bone marrow donors gave peripheral blood samples. Peripheral blood and bone marrow mononuclear cells were isolated by Ficoll-Hypaque density centrifugation and were cryopreserved. This clone was counted between two and nine times. Its antigen remains unidentified. The record has no base qualities; no much larger clone is one base away. Its CDR3 holds 15 amino acids, cysteine through phenylalanine. The CDR3 DNA has 45 bases and is translated from base 1. V and J are truncated by 5 bases and 2 bases respectively, leaving an intervening sequence of 15 bases. CDR1 and CDR2 were assigned from the germline V gene as SGHVS and FQNEAQ.

The sequence was collected from a woman aged 45-65 years in good health and a related stem cell transplant donor. Sequencing input: PBMCs. The chain was built from TRBV7-8 and TRBJ2-5; the D gene is perhaps TRBD1, from 5 matching bases. The CDR3 in this case is CASSPSTVPQETQYF. The DNA is TGTGCCAGCAGCCCCTCGACAGTACCTCAAGAGACCCAGTACTTC.